The T cell receptor beta chain under discussion was sequenced for a study of T cell responses to AZD1222 COVID-19 vaccine. For the study at large: Second-dose timings of about 4 or about 12 weeks were pooled. Study outcomes and limitations: The donors showed a predominance of white British ancestry and of females, with possible underestimation of clonal diversity. Only after the peak T cell response were repertoires sampled.

To note about this clone: Its antigen is as yet unknown.

Sequencing was performed with immunoSEQ multiplex PCR; in TCRdb, only in-frame clones are kept and a portion is missing. In the table there are around 86,000 clones, roughly 89% of which are singletons. This sequence was found in an adult in good health. The material was peripheral blood, obtained on day 0 of AZD1222 vaccination.

The CDR3 loop reads CASSLGGPSGANVLTF. CDR3 nucleotides: TGTGCCAGCAGCTTAGGGGGGCCCTCTGGGGCCAACGTCCTGACTTTC. The V call is TRBV7-2, the J call TRBJ2-6, with D perhaps matching TRBD1 (6 bases). This CDR3 is built from 16 residues. Germline CDR1 reads SGHTA; CDR2 reads FQGNSA. Between the trimmed V and J ends, which lost 1 base and 0 bases, there was a span of 7 bases. The whole variable domain, filled in from reference TRBV7-2 and TRBJ2-6, reads GAGVSQSPSNKVTEKGKDVELRCDPISGHTALYWYRQSLGQGLEFLIYFQGNSAPDKSGLPSDRFSAERTGGSVSTLTIQRTQQEDSAVYLCASSLGGPSGANVLTFGAGSRLTVL.